These 20 T cell receptor beta chains were all obtained from the same sample, sequenced in a study of vaccination and CD4 T cells after COVID-19. The sample's treatment: approximately 10-day PBMC culture with coronavirus spike peptide pools or control peptides (ViraFEST assay). The Oncomine TCR Beta short-read assay sequenced DNA from cultured CD4+ T cells. TCRdb redid the calling of the PCR reads with MiXCR, one entry per CDR3 protein. This table holds about 20,000 distinct CDR3 sequences, approximately 60% found once. What these receptors recognize is not known. Sequenced: CD4+ T cells from blood, cultured in vitro. The receptors derive from a human donor who had recovered from COVID-19.

This clonotype counts as medium-sized. The V gene is TRBV27, the J gene TRBJ2-7, with 11 bases identical to TRBD1. After removal of 5 bases from V and 4 bases from J, the junction contained 4 bases not matched to a gene. The germline CDR1 and CDR2 sequences are MNHEY and SMNVEV (reference sequence). This CDR3 is 14 amino acids long. In DNA form, the CDR3 reads TGTGCCAGCAGTGCCGGGACAGGGGGTTACGAGCAGTACTTC. It yields the protein CASSAGTGGYEQYF.

The genes are TRBV4-3 and TRBJ2-7, with 10 bases fitting TRBD2. Per germline, CDR1 LGHNA and CDR2 YSLEER. CDR3 length: 15 residues. The J segment lost 6 bases and the V segment lost 0 bases, leaving 5 bases of the junction unmatched. The CDR3 spells CASSQDLQREGEQYF. The CDR3, as DNA: TGCGCCAGCAGCCAAGATCTTCAGCGGGAGGGCGAGCAGTACTTC.

This clonotype was recorded a few times. The chain uses TRBV6-2 or TRBV6-3 and TRBJ1-5, with unresolved D. The V end was cut by 3 bases, the J end by 3 bases, with 12 bases between. The germline V gene encodes CDR1 MNHEY and CDR2 SVGEGT. The CDR3 spans 15 residues. The DNA of the CDR3 is TGTGCCAGCAGTTATTCCCACTCTAACAATCAGCCCCAGCATTTT. Residues: CASSYSHSNNQPQHF.

The chain employs TRBV24-1 and TRBJ1-6; unclear D gene. The germline V gene encodes CDR1 KGHDR and CDR2 SFDVKD. This CDR3 region has 16 residues. Trimming took off 7 bases at V and 6 bases at J, with 18 bases between the two ends. CDR3 in DNA: TGTGCCACCAGGAGGCCGGCCCGGAAGCGTAATTCACCCCTCCACTTT. Its protein is CATRRPARKRNSPLHF.

This clonotype was counted between two and nine times. The rearrangement links TRBV6-2 or TRBV6-3 to TRBJ1-2; D gene ambiguous. V was trimmed by 6 bases and J by 7 bases, leaving 12 bases between them. The CDR3 sequence is 12 residues long. The germline V gene encodes CDR1 MNHEY and CDR2 SVGEGT. CDR3 in DNA: TGTGCCAGCAGCCCCCCGCGCGGTGGCTACACCTTC. This translates into CASSPPRGGYTF.

The chain employs TRBV6-2 or TRBV6-3 and TRBJ2-7; D call uncertain. CDR3 length: 11 amino acids. The V gene lost 6 bases and the J gene lost 4 bases, with 7 bases spanning the gap. Germline V gene lookup returns CDR1 MNHEY and CDR2 SVGEGT. CDR3 residues: CASRDLYEQYF. CDR3 bases: TGTGCCAGCAGGGACCTTTACGAGCAGTACTTC.

The V and J genes are TRBV7-3 and TRBJ2-2; TRBD1 might be the D (6 bases). Germline V gene sequence: CDR1 SGHTA, CDR2 FQGTGA. V dropped 5 bases and J dropped 2 bases, with 9 bases sitting between them. The CDR3 spans 14 residues. DNA of the CDR3: TGTGCCAGCAGCCGGGACACAAACACCGGGGAGCTGTTTTTT. Encoded protein: CASSRDTNTGELFF.

The chain combines TRBV21-1 with TRBJ1-2; TRBD1 is the table's D call, not checked against the DNA. TRBV21-1 is a known pseudogene. The CDR3 is 12 amino acids. The CDR3 bases are TGTGCCAGCAGGGGACAGGGATATGGCTACACCTTC. Its translation is CASRGQGYGYTF.

This clonotype was detected once. CDR3 residues: CASSLDLVVHAQYF. CDR3 DNA: TGTGCCAGCAGCTTAGATTTGGTGGTTCACGCACAGTATTTT. V usage is TRBV11-2 and J usage is TRBJ2-3; D gene uncertain. V dropped 0 bases and J dropped 12 bases, with 16 bases sitting between them. There are 14 residues in the CDR3. Germline assignment: CDR1 SGHAT and CDR2 FQNNGV.

This chain connects TRBV6-1 to TRBJ2-3, with 11 bases identical to TRBD2. Germline assignment: CDR1 MNHNS and CDR2 SASEGT. The CDR3 extends over 15 amino acids. The V gene end was trimmed by 8 bases and the J gene end by 0 bases; junction bases not matched to a gene: 4. CDR3 sequence reads: CASGIAGGSTDTQYF. CDR3 bases: TGTGCCAGCGGGATAGCGGGGGGGAGCACAGATACGCAGTATTTT.

This clonotype was seen a few times. This chain connects TRBV15 to TRBJ1-2; tentative D call: TRBD1 (5 bases). The CDR3 has 12 amino acids. Germline CDR1 is LNHNV and CDR2 is YYDKDF (reference sequence). The V end lost 4 bases, the J end lost 5 bases, and 8 bases lay between the germline ends. The CDR3 sequence is CATSTRQYGYTF. Here the CDR3 DNA reads TGTGCCACCAGCACGCGACAGTATGGCTACACCTTC.

In nucleotides, the CDR3 is TGTGCCAGCAGTTACCACGGGACCCAGGACTACGAGCAGTACTTC. Its translation: CASSYHGTQDYEQYF. The chain carries TRBV6-5 and TRBJ2-7; D possibly uses TRBD1 or TRBD2 (5 bases each). CDR3 length: 15 residues. The V and J ends lost 2 bases and 3 bases respectively, with 14 bases between them. Germline values: CDR1 MNHEY, CDR2 SVGAGI.

The rearrangement links TRBV19 to TRBJ2-3; 7 nucleotides agree with TRBD1. Germline V lookup: CDR1 LNHDA, CDR2 SQIVND (reference sequence). V lost 5 bases and J lost 4; bases outside the gene matches: 12. The CDR3 sequence is 16 residues long. The CDR3 reads CASSELWRQGADTQYF. CDR3 in DNA: TGTGCCAGTAGTGAGCTTTGGAGACAGGGCGCAGATACGCAGTATTTT.

This clonotype was seen once. This chain uses TRBV9 with TRBJ2-3, with 14 bases fitting TRBD2. Trimming cost V 3 bases and J 5 bases; bases outside gene matches: 2. Looked up from germline, CDR1 is SGDLS and CDR2 is YYNGEE. The CDR3 loop spans 15 amino acids. As DNA, the CDR3 is TGTGCCAGCAGCGCGACTAGCGGGGGGGGAGATACGCAGTATTTT. Protein product: CASSATSGGGDTQYF.

To note about this clonotype: Germline is not matched at one junction end, which may reflect a read error. This chain connects TRBV7-2 to TRBJ2-7; 9 nucleotides line up with TRBD1. The CDR3 contains 14 residues. The germline gives CDR1 SGHTA, CDR2 FQGNSA. CDR3 loop: CASSYSPPGTGYFF. The DNA of the CDR3 is TGTGCCAGCAGCTATTCCCCTCCCGGGACAGGGTATTTCTTC.

The chain joins TRBV6-1 to TRBJ1-6, with no clear D. The CDR3 is 13 amino acids. Germline V gene lookup returns CDR1 MNHNS and CDR2 SASEGT. V lost 6 bases, J lost 10 bases, and 13 bases lay in between. The CDR3 nucleotides are TGTGCCAGCAGGCGTCAGATTGTCTCACCCCTCCACTTT. Residues: CASRRQIVSPLHF.

V and J are TRBV27 and TRBJ2-7; tentative D call: TRBD2 (5 bases). Trimming left V 10 bases short and J 6 bases short, with 13 bases between. Germline-derived CDR1 and CDR2 are MNHEY and SMNVEV (reference sequence). The CDR3 is 11 amino acids. The CDR3 is CAIRRGSEQYF. The CDR3 DNA follows: TGTGCCATAAGGCGAGGGTCCGAGCAGTACTTC.

The J gene is TRBJ2-2, the V gene TRBV6-1, with 9 bases aligning to TRBD1. V dropped 2 bases and J dropped 1; count of bases not matched to a gene: 11. CDR3 length: 19 amino acids. Germline CDR1 is MNHNS and CDR2 is SASEGT. The CDR3 DNA reads TGTGCCAGCAGTGAACCTTTTTATGGACAGGGGCGGAACACCGGGGAGCTGTTTTTT. Protein product: CASSEPFYGQGRNTGELFF.

This clonotype was recorded only once. J is TRBJ1-6 and V is TRBV12-3 or TRBV12-4, with D possibly TRBD1 on 5 matching bases. The V gene lost 3 bases and the J gene lost 7 bases, with 13 bases spanning the gap. The CDR3 length is 15 residues. This CDR3 is CASSLLLGANSPLHF. The DNA for the CDR3 is TGTGCCAGCAGTTTGCTTTTAGGGGCGAATTCACCCCTCCACTTT.

The gene calls are TRBV20-1 and TRBJ1-1; D unclear. The V end lost 0 bases, the J end lost 8 bases, and 16 bases lay between the germline ends. The CDR3 covers 14 residues. CDR1 and CDR2 (germline): DFQATT, SNEGSKA (reference sequence). The CDR3 here is CSARDGVRQSEAFF. The CDR3 DNA reads TGCAGTGCTAGAGACGGGGTTAGGCAGTCGGAAGCTTTCTTT.